Here is one TCR beta chain with its context. These data belong to a study of blood T cell repertoires in COVID-19. The CDR3 runs 14 residues. Trimming took off 6 bases at V and 0 bases at J, with 11 bases between the two ends. Germline CDR1 and CDR2: SGHTA and FQGNSA. Original processing methods: Reference gene primer amplification yielded estimated nucleated cell counts. The repertoire was sequenced with immunoSEQ multiplex PCR; TCRdb's copy has only in-frame clones and lacks some. The DNA gave D and trimming, while V, J and clone size come from that table. The table includes about 87,000 clones, approximately 82% detected once.

Sequenced input: peripheral blood. This TCR was sampled from a woman in her 70s with acute or convalescent COVID-19. The chain couples TRBV7-2 to TRBJ1-1; the D gene is possibly TRBD1 (6 bases). CDR3: CASRMGQMNTEAFF. CDR3 bases: TGTGCCAGCAGGATGGGACAAATGAACACTGAAGCTTTCTTT.